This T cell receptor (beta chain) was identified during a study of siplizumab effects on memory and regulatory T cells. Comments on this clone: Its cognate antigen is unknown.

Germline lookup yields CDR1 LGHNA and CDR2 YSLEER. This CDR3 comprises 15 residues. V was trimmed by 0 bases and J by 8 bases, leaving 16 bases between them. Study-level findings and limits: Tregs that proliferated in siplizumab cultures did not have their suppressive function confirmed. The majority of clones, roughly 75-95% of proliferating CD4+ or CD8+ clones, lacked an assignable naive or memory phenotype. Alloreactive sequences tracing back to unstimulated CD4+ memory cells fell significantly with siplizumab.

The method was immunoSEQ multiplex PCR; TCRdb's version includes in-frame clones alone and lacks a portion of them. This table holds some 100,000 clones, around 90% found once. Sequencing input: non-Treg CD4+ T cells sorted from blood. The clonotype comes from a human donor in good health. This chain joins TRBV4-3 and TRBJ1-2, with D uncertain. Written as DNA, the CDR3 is TGCGCCAGCAGCCAAGATTCGGGATATACGGGAGGCTACACCTTC. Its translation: CASSQDSGYTGGYTF.